A single sample gave rise to the 17 T cell receptor beta chains below, sequenced in a study of blood T cell repertoires in COVID-19. Sequencing used immunoSEQ multiplex PCR; TCRdb keeps in-frame clones, though not all of them. The sample includes some 400,000 clones, around 90% of them seen just once. The material sequenced was peripheral blood. The source of these receptors is a human donor in a cohort sampled during active COVID-19.

The gene calls are TRBV5-4 and TRBJ2-1; D not resolved. V was trimmed by 0 bases and J by 2 bases, leaving 6 bases between them. The germline gives CDR1 SGHNT, CDR2 YYREEE (reference sequence). The CDR3 consists of 14 residues. The CDR3 region has the DNA TGTGCCAGCAGCTTGGTGCAGGCCTACAATGAGCAGTTCTTC. It yields the protein CASSLVQAYNEQFF.

The chain uses TRBV4-1 and TRBJ1-2, with D maybe TRBD1 (6 bases). The germline V gene has CDR1 MGHRA and CDR2 YSYEKL. V lost 1 base, J lost 7 bases, and 13 bases lay in between. This CDR3 is built from 14 residues. The CDR3 sequence is CASSQGLLQGGYTF. The CDR3 DNA is TGCGCCAGCAGCCAAGGTCTGTTACAGGGTGGCTACACCTTC.

The chain carries TRBV19 and TRBJ2-3; 8 positions match TRBD1. This CDR3 is built from 18 residues. Germline CDR1 is LNHDA and CDR2 is SQIVND (reference sequence). V trimming: 3 bases; J trimming: 3 bases; junction bases outside the gene matches: 14. The chain's CDR3 is CASSMRLQGGDRTDTQYF. The CDR3 coding sequence is TGTGCCAGTAGTATGAGGTTACAGGGGGGTGATAGAACAGATACGCAGTATTTT.

The chain recombines TRBV28 with TRBJ2-3; D remains ambiguous. This CDR3 contains 15 residues. Germline V gives CDR1 MDHEN, CDR2 SYDVKM. The germline V and J ends were trimmed by 8 bases and 4 bases, with 19 bases remaining between them. This chain's CDR3 is CASPPTLGGADTQYF. CDR3 in DNA: TGTGCCAGCCCCCCCACCCTCGGTGGTGCAGATACGCAGTATTTT. The variable domain in full, with the rest retrieved from reference TRBV28 and TRBJ2-3, is DVKVTQSSRYLVKRTGEKVFLECVQDMDHENMFWYRQDPGLGLRLIYFSYDVKMKEKGDIPEGYSVSREKKERFSLILESASTNQTSMYLCASPPTLGGADTQYFGPGTRLTVL.

CDR3 region: CASSLPVLSGTSVKETQYF. In DNA, the CDR3 is TGTGCCAGCAGTTTACCCGTCCTGTCCGGGACTAGCGTTAAAGAGACCCAGTACTTC. The chain joins TRBV28 to TRBJ2-5, with 10 bases that match TRBD2. The CDR3 is made up of 19 amino acids. Germline V gives CDR1 MDHEN, CDR2 SYDVKM. V trimming: 2 bases; J trimming: 3 bases; junction bases outside the gene matches: 15.

This clone is a singleton in its sample. This chain connects TRBV6-5 to TRBJ1-2, with 8 nucleotides matching TRBD1. CDR1 is MNHEY, CDR2 SVGAGI, per germline. The CDR3 is 14 residues long. With 6 bases clipped from V and 7 bases from J, the junction kept 10 bases outside the gene matches. In DNA, the CDR3 is TGTGCCAGCAGCCGACTCCAGGGGGCGGGTGGCTACACCTTC. As protein: CASSRLQGAGGYTF.

The chain combines TRBV11-3 with TRBJ2-2; TRBD2 is a possible D gene (6 bases). The CDR3 contains 15 residues. Per germline, CDR1 SGHNT and CDR2 YENEEA. Trimming left V 5 bases short and J 4 bases short, with 14 bases between. The DNA of the CDR3 is TGTGCCAGCAGCCCCCGGGGAGGATTCACCGGGGAGCTGTTTTTT. Its translation is CASSPRGGFTGELFF.

This chain joins TRBV20-1 and TRBJ2-7; 10 nucleotides agree with TRBD1. The junction had 4 bases not matched to a gene; V was cut back by 3 bases and J by 2 bases. CDR1 is DFQATT and CDR2 is SNEGSKA in the germline V gene (reference sequence). The CDR3 consists of 14 residues. The CDR3 is CSASSDRGTYEQYF. In DNA, the CDR3 is TGCAGTGCTAGTTCGGACAGGGGGACCTACGAGCAGTACTTC.

The chain combines TRBV5-1 with TRBJ2-5, with TRBD1 matching 8 bases. CDR1 SGHRS and CDR2 YFSETQ come from the germline V gene. The CDR3 runs 16 residues. V was pared by 0 bases and J by 3 bases, with 7 bases of the junction left unmatched. This chain's CDR3 is CASSLGQGAREETQYF. Written as DNA, the CDR3 is TGCGCCAGCAGCTTGGGGCAGGGGGCGCGAGAAGAGACCCAGTACTTC.

The chain carries TRBV9 and TRBJ2-1, with TRBD1 identical over 8 bases. V lost 4 bases to trimming and J lost 7 bases; unmatched junction nucleotides: 10. Germline lookup yields CDR1 SGDLS and CDR2 YYNGEE. The CDR3 is 15 residues long. CDR3 region: CASSKGTRDRNEQFF. CDR3 in DNA: TGTGCCAGCAGCAAAGGAACCAGGGACAGGAATGAGCAGTTCTTC.

This clone was counted a few times. The chain couples TRBV29-1 to TRBJ2-1; TRBD1 agrees at 7 bases. The CDR3 sequence is 16 residues long. The V gene's germline CDR1 is SQVTM and CDR2 ANQGSEA. With V trimmed by 7 bases and J by 0 bases, 12 bases remained unmatched. The chain's CDR3 is CSASTPRDSSYNEQFF. The DNA for the CDR3 is TGCAGCGCCTCTACCCCCCGGGACAGCTCCTACAATGAGCAGTTCTTC.

This chain connects TRBV7-6 to TRBJ2-1; possibly TRBD2 for D (7 bases). The CDR3 sequence is 16 residues long. Trimming removed 5 bases from V and 5 bases from J, with 19 bases in between. Germline V gives CDR1 SGHVS, CDR2 FNYEAQ. DNA for the CDR3: TGTGCCAGCAGCACCCATCAAGGGGGGGCACACAATGAGCAGTTCTTC. This encodes CASSTHQGGAHNEQFF.

This clone occurred a few times. Written as DNA, the CDR3 is TGTGCCAGCAGCCAGGGGGGGAGGAAGGAGACCCAGTACTTC. This gives the protein CASSQGGRKETQYF. J is TRBJ2-5 and V is TRBV4-2, with 7 bases identical to TRBD2. This CDR3 has 14 residues. Looked up from germline, CDR1 is LGHNA and CDR2 is YNFKEQ. V was clipped by 3 bases and J by 5 bases; unmatched bases: 6.

This rearrangement joins TRBV19 to TRBJ1-1, with TRBD1 matching 7 bases. The CDR3 totals 13 residues. Germline-derived CDR1 and CDR2 are LNHDA and SQIVND (reference sequence). With V trimmed by 10 bases and J by 4 bases, 9 bases remained unmatched. As DNA, the CDR3 is TGTGCCACCTCAACCGCAGGGGGCACTGAAGCTTTCTTT. It specifies CATSTAGGTEAFF.

This rearrangement joins TRBV5-6 to TRBJ1-1; D may be TRBD1 (5 bases). V lost 4 bases, J lost 7 bases, and 14 bases lay in between. The CDR3 has 13 amino acids. Germline V gives CDR1 SGHDT, CDR2 YYEEEE. For the CDR3, the DNA is TGTGCCAGCAGCCCTCAGGGATCCGGTGAAGCTTTCTTT. Translation gives CASSPQGSGEAFF.

The gene calls are TRBV18 and TRBJ1-4; D possibly corresponds to TRBD1 (5 bases). Trimming left V 6 bases short and J 0 bases short, with 11 bases between. The CDR3 spans 15 residues. Germline assignment: CDR1 KGHSH and CDR2 LQKENI. CDR3 in DNA: TGTGCCAGCTCTCCCCTGGGGCCAACTAATGAAAAACTGTTTTTT. Protein product: CASSPLGPTNEKLFF.

V usage is TRBV30 and J usage is TRBJ1-5, with TRBD1 matching 7 bases. The germline gives CDR1 GTSNPN, CDR2 SVGIG (reference sequence). V gave up 4 bases and J gave up 0 bases; unmatched junction bases: 9. The CDR3 sequence is 16 residues long. The CDR3 DNA reads TGTGCCTGGAAGGCAGGGGGAAAGCCTAGCAATCAGCCCCAGCATTTT. Protein sequence: CAWKAGGKPSNQPQHF.